A single sample is the source of the 20 T cell receptor beta chains below, sequenced in a study of cytomegalovirus exposure and HLA in healthy donors. PCR used 60 Vbeta primers and 13 Jbeta primers. Clones were read by immunoSEQ multiplex PCR, and TCRdb kept only the in-frame ones, dropping some. The profile shows hundreds of thousands of clones, 60% to 80% of them singletons. The sequenced material came from PBMCs. Receptors originate from a male donor in good health and CMV-seronegative.

The chain carries TRBV2 and TRBJ2-2; 9 nucleotides agree with TRBD1. The CDR3 has 14 amino acids. Germline CDR1 SNHLY, CDR2 FYNNEI. V shed 4 bases and J 7 bases; nucleotides not matched to a gene: 4. CDR3: CASSVGQGYGELFF. In nucleotides, the CDR3 is TGTGCCAGCAGTGTGGGACAGGGATACGGGGAGCTGTTTTTT.

The V call is TRBV4-2, the J call TRBJ2-7, with D possibly matching TRBD1 (5 bases). Trimming shortened V by 0 bases and J by 4 bases, and 10 bases separated the two germline ends. The CDR3 spans 14 residues. The germline V gene has CDR1 LGHNA and CDR2 YNFKEQ. The CDR3 nucleotides read TGTGCCAGCAGCCAAGACCCAGGGCATTACGAGCAGTACTTC. It yields the protein CASSQDPGHYEQYF.

The rearrangement uses TRBV5-8 and TRBJ1-2, with unresolved D. Germline V gives CDR1 SGHTS, CDR2 YDEGEE. With 0 bases removed from V and 4 bases from J, the gap between germline ends came to 16 bases. The CDR3 runs 16 residues. This CDR3 is CASSLGAREGLYGYTF. The DNA for the CDR3 is TGTGCCAGCAGCTTGGGGGCCCGGGAGGGTCTCTATGGCTACACCTTC.

V and J are TRBV9 and TRBJ2-5, with D perhaps matching TRBD2 (5 bases). Trimming removed 4 bases from V and 5 bases from J, with 21 bases in between. This CDR3 has 16 residues. The germline V gene has CDR1 SGDLS and CDR2 YYNGEE. The CDR3: CASSPHAALREETQYF. In nucleotides, the CDR3 is TGTGCCAGCAGCCCCCACGCGGCCCTGAGGGAGGAGACCCAGTACTTC.

V is TRBV13 and J is TRBJ2-1; 8 bases fit TRBD1. Losses at the gene ends were 3 bases for V and 7 bases for J; bases not matched to a gene: 14. The CDR3 runs 17 residues. Germline values: CDR1 PRHDT, CDR2 FYEKMQ (reference sequence). The DNA for the CDR3 is TGTGCCAGCAGCTTCCCATCAGGGGGCAACACGAGGAATGAGCAGTTCTTC. Translated, it gives CASSFPSGGNTRNEQFF.

This clone has a single count. V gene TRBV30 combines with J gene TRBJ1-6, with D possibly being TRBD1 (5 bases). The V end was cut by 4 bases, the J end by 9 bases, with 16 bases between. CDR1 and CDR2 (germline): GTSNPN, SVGIG (reference sequence). This CDR3 has 14 amino acids. CDR3 region: CAWTQGEMSSPLHF. The DNA of the CDR3 is TGTGCCTGGACCCAGGGTGAGATGAGTTCACCCCTCCACTTT.

The gene calls are TRBV2 and TRBJ2-1, with D unresolved. This CDR3 comprises 11 residues. CDR1 and CDR2 from the germline V gene are SNHLY and FYNNEI. V was trimmed by 6 bases and J by 9 bases, leaving 9 bases between them. CDR3 sequence: CASRSVGEQFF. CDR3 coding DNA: TGTGCCAGCAGGAGCGTCGGTGAGCAGTTCTTC.

The V call is TRBV28, the J call TRBJ1-1; D is undetermined. CDR1 and CDR2 from the germline V gene are MDHEN and SYDVKM. Trimming pared 7 bases from V and 3 bases from J, leaving 21 bases between. The CDR3 runs 16 residues. The CDR3 spells CASIPHAGYRDTEAFF. Written as DNA, the CDR3 is TGTGCCAGCATTCCTCACGCGGGTTATCGGGACACTGAAGCTTTCTTT. Combining the CDR3 with reference TRBV28 and TRBJ1-1 gives the whole variable domain DVKVTQSSRYLVKRTGEKVFLECVQDMDHENMFWYRQDPGLGLRLIYFSYDVKMKEKGDIPEGYSVSREKKERFSLILESASTNQTSMYLCASIPHAGYRDTEAFFGQGTRLTVV.

V is TRBV4-3 and J is TRBJ2-1; D gene unclear. V was pared by 0 bases and J by 5 bases, with 14 bases between. CDR1 and CDR2 (germline): LGHNA, YSLEER. The CDR3 totals 16 residues. CDR3 coding DNA: TGCGCCAGCAGCCAAGATCCGTACACCACCGACAATGAGCAGTTCTTC. Residues: CASSQDPYTTDNEQFF.

The genes are TRBV29-1 and TRBJ1-1, with D possibly TRBD1 on 6 matching bases. Trimming pared 6 bases from V and 4 bases from J, leaving 15 bases between. Germline V CDR1 and CDR2: SQVTM, ANQGSEA. This CDR3 is built from 13 residues. The CDR3 DNA reads TGCAGCGTCGTCCAGGGGTACACCACTGAAGCTTTCTTT. This gives the protein CSVVQGYTTEAFF.

This clone has just one count. The chain recombines TRBV10-3 with TRBJ2-1; 10 bases line up with TRBD2. The junction had 0 bases not matched to a gene; V was cut back by 9 bases and J by 4 bases. CDR1 is ENHRY and CDR2 is SYGVKD in the germline V gene. This CDR3 has 12 amino acids. CDR3 residues: CAIAGGYNEQFF. CDR3 nucleotide sequence: TGTGCCATAGCGGGGGGGTACAATGAGCAGTTCTTC.

V gene TRBV13 combines with J gene TRBJ1-2, with TRBD1 matching over 7 bases. CDR1 PRHDT and CDR2 FYEKMQ come from the germline V gene (reference sequence). The ends lost 6 bases at V and 1 base at J; junction bases unmatched: 5. CDR3 size: 14 residues. CDR3: CASSSGTVNYGYTF. For the CDR3, the DNA is TGTGCCAGCAGTTCCGGGACAGTTAACTATGGCTACACCTTC.

The CDR3 DNA reads as TGTGCCAGCAGTTACGGACAGGCTAATCAGCCCCAGCATTTT. It specifies CASSYGQANQPQHF. V gene TRBV28 combines with J gene TRBJ1-5; TRBD1 agrees at 7 bases. Germline V gene lookup returns CDR1 MDHEN and CDR2 SYDVKM. The V segment lost 4 bases and the J segment 4 bases; nucleotides outside the gene matches: 4. This CDR3 spans 14 amino acids.

The V gene is TRBV28, the J gene TRBJ1-1; D gene unclear. V was clipped by 4 bases and J by 1 base, with 7 bases between them. The CDR3 runs 13 residues. Germline assignment: CDR1 MDHEN and CDR2 SYDVKM. The CDR3 bases are TGTGCCAGCAGTTACTCAGGGAACACTGAAGCTTTCTTT. It specifies CASSYSGNTEAFF. The full variable domain, with the rest looked up from reference TRBV28 and TRBJ1-1, is DVKVTQSSRYLVKRTGEKVFLECVQDMDHENMFWYRQDPGLGLRLIYFSYDVKMKEKGDIPEGYSVSREKKERFSLILESASTNQTSMYLCASSYSGNTEAFFGQGTRLTVV.

The chain uses TRBV5-1 and TRBJ2-5, with D possibly TRBD2 on 7 matching bases. Germline values: CDR1 SGHRS, CDR2 YFSETQ. This CDR3 is built from 13 residues. Trimming removed 4 bases at V and 5 bases at J, with 12 bases between. The CDR3 sequence: CASSAQGGETQYF. CDR3 DNA: TGCGCCAGCAGCGCACAGGGAGGGGAGACCCAGTACTTC.

V is TRBV7-2 and J is TRBJ2-5; no clear D gene. CDR1 and CDR2 (germline): SGHTA, FQGNSA. CDR3 length: 12 amino acids. V gave up 2 bases and J gave up 4 bases, with 5 bases separating them. The CDR3 DNA reads as TGTGCCAGCAGCTTACCACTAGAGACCCAGTACTTC. Translated, it gives CASSLPLETQYF.

This clone was observed once. This rearrangement joins TRBV9 to TRBJ2-5; 8 positions agree with TRBD1. With 4 bases clipped from V and 5 bases from J, the junction kept 7 bases outside the gene matches. From germline, CDR1 is SGDLS and CDR2 YYNGEE. The CDR3 contains 14 residues. The CDR3: CASSPGQEIETQYF. CDR3 in DNA: TGTGCCAGCAGCCCGGGACAGGAGATCGAGACCCAGTACTTC.

This sequence joins TRBV28 and TRBJ1-3; TRBD1 matches at 7 bases. The germline CDR1 and CDR2 sequences are MDHEN and SYDVKM. Germline trimming cut 8 bases from V and 3 bases from J; bases unmatched to any gene: 13. The CDR3 loop spans 16 amino acids. CDR3 nucleotide sequence: TGTGCCAGCTCCGAGACAGGGAGGCTTGGTGGAAACACCATATATTTT. Translated: CASSETGRLGGNTIYF.

The chain uses TRBV19 and TRBJ2-7; 11 nucleotides align to TRBD2. The V segment lost 9 bases and the J segment 4 bases; nucleotides outside the gene matches: 2. CDR1 is LNHDA and CDR2 is SQIVND in the germline V gene (reference sequence). This CDR3 has 12 residues. The CDR3: CASTSGGYEQYF. The CDR3 DNA reads as TGTGCCAGCACTAGCGGGGGTTACGAGCAGTACTTC.

This clone was seen once. The gene calls are TRBV5-4 and TRBJ2-3; D remains unclear. CDR1 SGHNT and CDR2 YYREEE come from the germline V gene (reference sequence). Trimming removed 0 bases from V and 0 bases from J, with 8 bases in between. CDR3 length equals 15 residues. CDR3 amino acids: CASSLAQVSTDTQYF. CDR3 in DNA: TGTGCCAGCAGCTTGGCGCAGGTCAGCACAGATACGCAGTATTTT.